The 10 T cell receptor beta chains listed next were all sequenced from one sample in a study of cytomegalovirus exposure and HLA in healthy donors. Primers included in the PCR were 60 Vbeta and 13 Jbeta primers. Repertoires were generated with immunoSEQ multiplex PCR, while TCRdb's copy carries only in-frame clones and drops some. The top ten clones hold 10% of a sample with about 94,000 clones, 81% of them seen once. Material for sequencing was PBMCs. The receptors originated from a human donor in good health.

The rearrangement joins TRBV28 to TRBJ1-1; TRBD1 is a possible D gene (5 bases). This CDR3 contains 13 residues. With 7 bases removed from V and 4 bases from J, the gap between germline ends came to 13 bases. Germline CDR1 MDHEN, CDR2 SYDVKM. Written as DNA, the CDR3 is TGTGCCAGCACCCCGGGGGTCGCCACTGAAGCTTTCTTT. Protein product: CASTPGVATEAFF.

The chain recombines TRBV7-9 with TRBJ1-1; D remains unclear. Trimming pared 5 bases from V and 4 bases from J, leaving 14 bases between. This CDR3 comprises 14 residues. Per the germline V gene, CDR1 is SEHNR and CDR2 is FQNEAQ (reference sequence). The CDR3 sequence: CASSPPEPATEAFF. CDR3 nucleotides: TGTGCCAGCAGCCCGCCTGAGCCCGCCACTGAAGCTTTCTTT.

This chain connects TRBV27 to TRBJ1-1; D might be TRBD1 (6 bases). Germline CDR1 is MNHEY and CDR2 is SMNVEV (reference sequence). This CDR3 is 17 amino acids long. V was trimmed by 2 bases and J by 0 bases, leaving 16 bases between them. CDR3 nucleotides: TGTGCCAGCAGTTTACCCCCGAGGGGGGGCCTGAACACTGAAGCTTTCTTT. Translated: CASSLPPRGGLNTEAFF.

The gene calls are TRBV19 and TRBJ1-5; 10 nucleotides line up with TRBD1. Germline CDR1 reads LNHDA; CDR2 reads SQIVND (reference sequence). V dropped 7 bases and J dropped 4; count of bases not matched to a gene: 7. This CDR3 is built from 15 residues. The CDR3 DNA follows: TGTGCCAGTACCTCGGACAGGGGGGGAAATCAGCCCCAGCATTTT. It specifies CASTSDRGGNQPQHF.

The chain joins TRBV19 to TRBJ1-1, with a possible D match to TRBD1 (5 bases). The CDR3 runs 14 residues. CDR1 is LNHDA and CDR2 is SQIVND in the germline V gene (reference sequence). The V end lost 4 bases, the J end lost 6 bases, and 15 bases lay between the germline ends. CDR3: CASSTLTAGPEAFF. DNA of the CDR3: TGTGCCAGTAGTACTCTGACAGCGGGGCCTGAAGCTTTCTTT.

This chain connects TRBV5-1 to TRBJ2-6; no definite D call. This CDR3 contains 15 residues. Germline V gene lookup returns CDR1 SGHRS and CDR2 YFSETQ. V lost 2 bases to trimming and J lost 2 bases, with 8 bases between them. The CDR3 DNA reads TGCGCCAGCAGCTTCGATCGGGCTGGGGCCAACGTCCTGACTTTC. This translates into CASSFDRAGANVLTF.

This chain uses TRBV7-8 with TRBJ2-1; 10 nucleotides line up with TRBD2. V lost 5 bases, J lost 5 bases, and 9 bases stayed unmatched. The CDR3 sequence is 16 residues long. Germline V gene sequence: CDR1 SGHVS, CDR2 FQNEAQ. The CDR3 reads CASSPEAGGPHNEQFF. For the CDR3, the DNA is TGTGCCAGCAGCCCGGAAGCGGGAGGGCCCCACAATGAGCAGTTCTTC.

The table lists this clone with a few counts. The genes are TRBV7-9 and TRBJ1-4; a possible D gene is TRBD1 (5 bases). The length of the CDR3 is 14 residues. Trimming stripped 5 bases from V and 8 bases from J, with 15 bases between. Germline assignment: CDR1 SEHNR and CDR2 FQNEAQ (reference sequence). CDR3 residues: CASSLSGVGEKLFF. The CDR3 DNA follows: TGTGCCAGCAGCCTGTCGGGGGTAGGAGAAAAACTGTTTTTT.

The chain links TRBV19 to TRBJ2-1; no definite D call. The CDR3 length is 13 residues. Germline lookup yields CDR1 LNHDA and CDR2 SQIVND (reference sequence). V was pared by 1 base and J by 7 bases, with 8 bases between. The CDR3 is CASSIVAENEQFF. The CDR3 DNA is TGTGCCAGTAGTATAGTCGCGGAGAATGAGCAGTTCTTC.

V usage is TRBV6-5 and J usage is TRBJ1-1; tentatively, D is TRBD1 (5 bases). The germline CDR1 and CDR2 sequences are MNHEY and SVGAGI. V gave up 5 bases and J gave up 5 bases, with 18 bases separating them. The CDR3 sequence is 15 residues long. The CDR3 spells CASSNTRVSWTEAFF. The CDR3 nucleotides are TGTGCCAGCAGTAACACCAGGGTGTCTTGGACTGAAGCTTTCTTT.